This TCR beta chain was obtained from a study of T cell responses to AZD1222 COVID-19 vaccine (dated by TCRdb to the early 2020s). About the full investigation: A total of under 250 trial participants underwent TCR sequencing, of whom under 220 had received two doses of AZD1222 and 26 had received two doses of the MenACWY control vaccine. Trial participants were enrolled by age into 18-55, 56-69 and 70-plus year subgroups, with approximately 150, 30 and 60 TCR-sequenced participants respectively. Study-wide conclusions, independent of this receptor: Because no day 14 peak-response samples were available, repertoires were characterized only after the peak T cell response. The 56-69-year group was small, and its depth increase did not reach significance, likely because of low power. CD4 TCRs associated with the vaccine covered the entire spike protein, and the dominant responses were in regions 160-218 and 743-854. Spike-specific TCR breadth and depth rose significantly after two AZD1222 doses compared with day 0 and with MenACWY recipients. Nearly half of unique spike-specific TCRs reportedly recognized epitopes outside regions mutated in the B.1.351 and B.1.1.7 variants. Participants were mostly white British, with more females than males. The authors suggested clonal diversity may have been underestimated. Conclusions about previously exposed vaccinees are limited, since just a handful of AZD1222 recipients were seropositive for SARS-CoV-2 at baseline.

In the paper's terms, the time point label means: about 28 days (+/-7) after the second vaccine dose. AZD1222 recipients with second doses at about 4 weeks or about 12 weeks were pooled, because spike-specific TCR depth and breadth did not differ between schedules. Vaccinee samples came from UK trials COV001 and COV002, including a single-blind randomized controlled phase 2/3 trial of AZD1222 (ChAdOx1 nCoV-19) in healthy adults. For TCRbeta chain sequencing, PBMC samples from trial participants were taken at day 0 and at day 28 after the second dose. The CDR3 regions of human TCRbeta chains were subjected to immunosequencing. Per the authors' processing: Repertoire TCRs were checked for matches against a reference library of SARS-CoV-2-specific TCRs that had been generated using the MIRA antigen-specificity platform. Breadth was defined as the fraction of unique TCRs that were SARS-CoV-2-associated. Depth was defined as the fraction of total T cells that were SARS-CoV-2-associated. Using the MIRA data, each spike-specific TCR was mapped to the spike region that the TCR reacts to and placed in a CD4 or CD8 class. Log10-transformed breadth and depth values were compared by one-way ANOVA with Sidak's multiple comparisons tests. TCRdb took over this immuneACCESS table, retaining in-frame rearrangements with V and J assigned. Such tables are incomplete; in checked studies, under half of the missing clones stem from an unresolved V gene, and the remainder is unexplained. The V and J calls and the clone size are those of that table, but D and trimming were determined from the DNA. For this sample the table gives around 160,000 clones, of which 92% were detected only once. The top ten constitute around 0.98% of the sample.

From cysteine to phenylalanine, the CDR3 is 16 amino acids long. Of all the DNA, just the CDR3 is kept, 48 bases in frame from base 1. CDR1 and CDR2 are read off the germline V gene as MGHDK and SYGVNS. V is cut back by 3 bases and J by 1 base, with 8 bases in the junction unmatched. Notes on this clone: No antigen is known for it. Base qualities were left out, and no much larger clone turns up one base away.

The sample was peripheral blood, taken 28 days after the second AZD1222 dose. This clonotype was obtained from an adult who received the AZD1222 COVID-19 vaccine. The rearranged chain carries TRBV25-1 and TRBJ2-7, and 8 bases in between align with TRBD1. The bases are TGTGCCAGCAGTGACCGCGCCGGGACAGGTTCCTACGAGCAGTACTTC. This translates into CASSDRAGTGSYEQYF.